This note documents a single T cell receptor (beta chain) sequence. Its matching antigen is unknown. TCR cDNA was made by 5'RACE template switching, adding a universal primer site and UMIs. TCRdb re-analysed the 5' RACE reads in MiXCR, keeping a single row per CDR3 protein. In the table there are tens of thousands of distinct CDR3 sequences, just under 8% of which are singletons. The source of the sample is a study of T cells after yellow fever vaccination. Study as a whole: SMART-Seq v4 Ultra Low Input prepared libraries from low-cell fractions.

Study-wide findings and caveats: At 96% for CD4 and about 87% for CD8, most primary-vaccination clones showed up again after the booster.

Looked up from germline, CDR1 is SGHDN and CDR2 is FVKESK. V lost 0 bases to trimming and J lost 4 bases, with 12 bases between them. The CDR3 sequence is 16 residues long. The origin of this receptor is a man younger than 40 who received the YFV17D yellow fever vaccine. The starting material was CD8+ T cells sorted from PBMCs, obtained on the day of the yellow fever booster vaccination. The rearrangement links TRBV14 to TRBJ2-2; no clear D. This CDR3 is CASSQDENSPTGELFF. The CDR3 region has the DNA TGTGCCAGCAGCCAAGATGAGAACAGCCCCACCGGGGAGCTGTTTTTT.